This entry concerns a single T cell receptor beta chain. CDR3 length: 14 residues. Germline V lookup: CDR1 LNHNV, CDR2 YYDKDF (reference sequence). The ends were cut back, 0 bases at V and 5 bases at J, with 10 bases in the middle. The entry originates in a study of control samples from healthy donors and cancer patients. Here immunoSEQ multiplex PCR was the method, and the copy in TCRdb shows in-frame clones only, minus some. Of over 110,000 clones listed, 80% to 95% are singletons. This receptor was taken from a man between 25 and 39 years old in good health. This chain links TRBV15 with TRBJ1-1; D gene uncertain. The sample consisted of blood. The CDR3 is CATSRDSLATEAFF. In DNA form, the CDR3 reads TGTGCCACCAGCAGAGACAGCCTTGCTACTGAAGCTTTCTTT.